This section outlines one T cell receptor beta chain sequence together with its context. The antigen is not known. The data were produced by immunoSEQ multiplex PCR, yet TCRdb's version contains in-frame clones alone and is incomplete. The table lists about 5,600 clones, about three fifths of them singletons, with about two fifths in the top ten. The data stem from a study of CD8 T cell repertoires and HIV-1 epitope variants. For the study at large: Controls were a CMV, EBV and flu peptide pool, Ebola AY9 negative control, and no-peptide well. A roughly ten-day culture received IL-2, IL-7 and IL-15 on days 3 and 7.

The V end was cut by 1 base, the J end by 13 bases, with 17 bases between. CDR3 length equals 15 residues. The germline V gene has CDR1 MNHNS and CDR2 SASEGT. This sequence originates from a male donor with HIV. Sequenced sample: cultured CD8+ T cells derived from PBMCs. The J gene is TRBJ1-6, the V gene TRBV6-1; D gene uncertain. CDR3 DNA: TGTGCCAGCAGTGAAGTCCTGGGGAGAGTGGCTCCCCTCCACTTT. Protein: CASSEVLGRVAPLHF.